The entry below gives a single T cell receptor beta chain sequence along with its context. Its antigen is not identified. This entry is derived from a study of blood T cells in healthy people across ages. Overall study: About one barcoded beta molecule per two T cells came from capture by template switching. Study outcomes and limitations: Roughly linear declines in TCR beta diversity per million T cells occurred with age.

CDR1 and CDR2 (germline): LNHNV, YYDKDF (reference sequence). This CDR3 contains 13 residues. V lost 3 bases and J 4 bases, leaving 7 bases between the germline ends. A second 7 to 11 cycle PCR used barcoded and J-beta primers. TCRdb analysed the 5' RACE reads with MiXCR anew, one entry per CDR3 protein. The repertoire holds 700,000 to 950,000 distinct CDR3 sequences, with 58% as singletons. It was approximately 10 milliliters of peripheral blood that were drawn from each donor. Per sample, extraction of total RNA gave at least 5 micrograms in every case. The J gene is TRBJ2-1, the V gene TRBV15, with D tentatively TRBD2 (5 bases). The receptor was isolated from a man younger than 40 in good health. Sequenced input: blood. The CDR3 here is CATSSERYNEQFF. The CDR3 DNA reads TGTGCCACCAGCAGTGAGCGGTACAATGAGCAGTTCTTC.